The 9 T cell receptor beta chains below all came from one sample that was sequenced in a study of cytomegalovirus exposure and HLA in healthy donors. Primers: 60 Vbeta forward and 13 Jbeta reverse. Here immunoSEQ multiplex PCR was the method, and the copy in TCRdb shows in-frame clones only, minus some. The sample carries around 150,000 clones, approximately 73% recorded once. Sequences were obtained from PBMCs. The receptors were sampled from a man in his fifties or sixties in good health and CMV-seronegative.

The chain joins TRBV6-6 to TRBJ1-5, with TRBD1 matching 7 bases. The CDR3 runs 14 residues. The germline V gene has CDR1 MNHNY and CDR2 SVGAGI (reference sequence). V trimming: 6 bases; J trimming: 6 bases; junction bases outside the gene matches: 8. As DNA, the CDR3 is TGTGCCAGCAGCCCAACAGGGGACGGTCAGCCCCAGCATTTT. Its protein is CASSPTGDGQPQHF.

Only a few counts were recorded for this clone. This rearrangement joins TRBV7-9 to TRBJ2-4; TRBD1 is a possible D gene (5 bases). There are 14 residues in the CDR3. V was trimmed by 5 bases and J by 0 bases, leaving 8 bases between them. Germline CDR1 SEHNR, CDR2 FQNEAQ (reference sequence). The CDR3 loop reads CASSQGLAKNIQYF. CDR3 coding DNA: TGTGCCAGCAGCCAGGGCTTAGCCAAAAACATTCAGTACTTC.

The rearrangement uses TRBV4-1 and TRBJ1-6; 8 bases are a match to TRBD1. Per the germline V gene, CDR1 is MGHRA and CDR2 is YSYEKL. V gave up 0 bases and J gave up 8 bases; unmatched junction bases: 9. The CDR3 loop spans 17 amino acids. In nucleotides, the CDR3 is TGCGCCAGCAGCCAAGATAGGACAGGGAATCGGGATTCACCCCTCCACTTT. Amino acid sequence: CASSQDRTGNRDSPLHF.

J is TRBJ2-7 and V is TRBV19, with D uncertain. Germline V gives CDR1 LNHDA, CDR2 SQIVND (reference sequence). Trimming shortened V by 7 bases and J by 0 bases, and 7 bases separated the two germline ends. This CDR3 is 12 amino acids long. CDR3 bases: TGTGCCAGTAAACCGAGCTCCTACGAGCAGTACTTC. This encodes CASKPSSYEQYF.

The chain joins TRBV14 to TRBJ2-3, with TRBD2 matching over 11 bases. V shed 4 bases, J shed 6 bases, and the junction held 3 bases outside the gene matches. The length of the CDR3 is 14 residues. The germline CDR1 and CDR2 sequences are SGHDN and FVKESK. DNA for the CDR3: TGTGCCAGCAGCCTTCCTAGCGGGGGGGATACGCAGTATTTT. Encoded protein: CASSLPSGGDTQYF.

The chain is built from TRBV7-6 and TRBJ1-1; the D is unclear. Germline CDR1 and CDR2: SGHVS and FNYEAQ. V was trimmed by 1 base and J by 3 bases, leaving 6 bases between them. The CDR3 has 13 residues. CDR3 in DNA: TGTGCCAGCAGCTTAGAGGACTACACTGAAGCTTTCTTT. Translated, it gives CASSLEDYTEAFF.

The chain uses TRBV2 and TRBJ2-5; possibly TRBD2 for D (7 bases). Germline CDR1 and CDR2: SNHLY and FYNNEI. The V end lost 6 bases, the J end lost 5 bases, and 16 bases lay between the germline ends. This CDR3 spans 14 amino acids. The CDR3 loop is CASRDGGAGETQYF. As DNA, the CDR3 is TGTGCCAGCAGGGATGGGGGGGCGGGTGAGACCCAGTACTTC.

The rearrangement joins TRBV7-2 to TRBJ1-5; 10 nucleotides line up with TRBD1. Trimming cost V 1 base and J 7 bases; bases outside gene matches: 7. There are 16 residues in the CDR3. Germline loops: CDR1 SGHTA, CDR2 FQGNSA. DNA for the CDR3: TGTGCCAGCAGCTTAGGAGGACAGGGGGGAAGGCAGCCCCAGCATTTT. It translates to CASSLGGQGGRQPQHF.

The rearrangement links TRBV5-6 to TRBJ2-4; D perhaps matches TRBD1 (6 bases). This CDR3 has 15 residues. Germline assignment: CDR1 SGHDT and CDR2 YYEEEE. V gave up 1 base and J gave up 2 bases, with 10 bases separating them. The DNA of the CDR3 is TGTGCCAGCAGCTTGAAGGGGGTTCCCAAAAACATTCAGTACTTC. Translated, it gives CASSLKGVPKNIQYF.